This paragraph reports one T cell receptor (beta chain). Its antigen is currently unknown. A clone one base away is much larger, so this may be a read error. Individuals having autoimmune disease history or systemic immunosuppression were not enrolled. The study sampled blood at baseline, cycle 4 day 1, and cycle 7 day 1. The data belong to a study of OX40 agonist ivuxolimab in advanced cancers. Overall study: Enrollees could have had prior anti-PD-1, anti-PD-L1 or anti-CTLA-4 therapy, which approximately 40% had received.

The germline CDR1 and CDR2 sequences are LNHDA and SQIVND (reference sequence). The CDR3 contains 18 residues. Libraries were prepared by immunoSEQ multiplex PCR; TCRdb keeps only in-frame clonotypes and omits some of them. This table holds around 31,000 clones, 75% to 90% found once. Study-level results: Some nonresponders also had low normalized T-cell clonal expansion.

Sequencing used CD4+ or CD8+ T cells sorted from blood, obtained in a trial of the OX40 agonist ivuxolimab. The receptor's source is an adult with an advanced solid tumor such as melanoma, head and neck, liver or kidney cancer. This chain connects TRBV19 to TRBJ2-5; D not certain. CDR3 bases: TGTGCCAGTAGTATAGGTGTTGTTGGGTTTCCGAACCAAGAGGCCCAGTACTTC. Translating it yields CASSIGVVGFPNQEAQYF.